This T cell receptor beta chain was identified during a study of T cell responses to AZD1222 COVID-19 vaccine. Study-wide points: Repertoire sampling happened only post peak T cell response. At baseline, just a handful of AZD1222 recipients tested seropositive. Compared with day 0, the breadth and depth of the Spike-specific TCR repertoire rose significantly after two doses of AZD1222. The donor group comprised mostly white British people and more females; the analysis possibly underestimated clonal diversity.

From germline, CDR1 is KGHSH and CDR2 LQKENI. The CDR3 runs 13 residues. Trimming removed 4 bases from V and 3 bases from J; junction bases left unmatched: 2. Clones were read by immunoSEQ multiplex PCR, and TCRdb kept only the in-frame ones, dropping some. In the table there are about 93,000 clones, roughly nine tenths of which are singletons. Concerning this clone: As yet, its antigen is unknown.

The genes are TRBV18 and TRBJ1-1; 7 bases agree with TRBD1. This sequence originates from an adult in good health. The sequencing here drew on peripheral blood, taken on day 0 of MenACWY control vaccination. The CDR3, as DNA: TGTGCCAGCTCACGGGACAGCGACACTGAAGCTTTCTTT. This codes for CASSRDSDTEAFF.